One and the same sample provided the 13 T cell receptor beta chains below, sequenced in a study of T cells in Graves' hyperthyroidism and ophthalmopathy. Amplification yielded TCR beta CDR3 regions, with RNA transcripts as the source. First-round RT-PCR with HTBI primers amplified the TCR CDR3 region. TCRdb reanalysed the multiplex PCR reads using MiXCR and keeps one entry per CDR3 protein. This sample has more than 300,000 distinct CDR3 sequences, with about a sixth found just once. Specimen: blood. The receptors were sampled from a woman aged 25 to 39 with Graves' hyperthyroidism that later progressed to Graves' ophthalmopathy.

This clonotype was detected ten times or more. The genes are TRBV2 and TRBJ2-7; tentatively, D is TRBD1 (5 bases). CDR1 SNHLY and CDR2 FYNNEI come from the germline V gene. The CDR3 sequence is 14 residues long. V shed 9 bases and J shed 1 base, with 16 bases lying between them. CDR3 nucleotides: TGTGCCAGTGCAAAAACAGGTATATCCTACGAGCAGTACTTC. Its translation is CASAKTGISYEQYF.

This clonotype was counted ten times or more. The CDR3 DNA reads TGTGCCAGCAGCTTACCGCCCTCGTTTCACTCAAGCACAGATACGCAGTATTTT. Translating it yields CASSLPPSFHSSTDTQYF. The chain is built from TRBV11-3 and TRBJ2-3; D is uncertain. There are 18 residues in the CDR3. CDR1 and CDR2 (germline): SGHNT, YENEEA. Trimming removed 2 bases at V and 0 bases at J, with 18 bases between.

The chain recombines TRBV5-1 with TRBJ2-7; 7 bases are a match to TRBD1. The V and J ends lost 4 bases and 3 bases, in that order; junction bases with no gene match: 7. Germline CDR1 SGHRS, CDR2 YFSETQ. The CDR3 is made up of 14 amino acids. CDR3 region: CASSPRDRVYEQYF. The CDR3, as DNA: TGCGCCAGCAGCCCGCGAGACAGGGTCTACGAGCAGTACTTC.

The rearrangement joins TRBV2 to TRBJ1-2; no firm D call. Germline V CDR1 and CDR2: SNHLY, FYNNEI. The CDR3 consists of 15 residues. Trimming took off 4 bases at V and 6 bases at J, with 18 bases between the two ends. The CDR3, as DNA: TGTGCCAGCAGTGTGATGAGGTCTACCAACGATGGCTACACCTTC. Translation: CASSVMRSTNDGYTF.

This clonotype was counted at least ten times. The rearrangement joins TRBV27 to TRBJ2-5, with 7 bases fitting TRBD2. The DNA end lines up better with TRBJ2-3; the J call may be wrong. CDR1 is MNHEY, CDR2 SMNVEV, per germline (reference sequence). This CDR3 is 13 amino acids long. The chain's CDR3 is CASSLLGGETQYF. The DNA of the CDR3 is TGTGCCAGCAGTTTATTGGGGGGGGAGACGCAGTATTTT.

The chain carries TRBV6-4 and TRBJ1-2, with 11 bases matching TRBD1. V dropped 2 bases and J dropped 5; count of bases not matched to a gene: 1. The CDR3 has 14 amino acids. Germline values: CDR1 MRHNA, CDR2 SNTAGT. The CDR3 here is CASSDGTGGYGYTF. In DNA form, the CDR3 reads TGTGCCAGCAGTGACGGGACAGGGGGATATGGCTACACCTTC.

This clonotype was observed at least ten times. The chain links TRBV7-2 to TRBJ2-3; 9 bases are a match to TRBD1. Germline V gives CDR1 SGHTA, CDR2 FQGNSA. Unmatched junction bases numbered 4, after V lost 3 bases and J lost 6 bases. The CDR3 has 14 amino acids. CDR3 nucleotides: TGTGCCAGCAGCTTTACAGGGGGCGGGGATACGCAGTATTTT. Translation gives CASSFTGGGDTQYF.

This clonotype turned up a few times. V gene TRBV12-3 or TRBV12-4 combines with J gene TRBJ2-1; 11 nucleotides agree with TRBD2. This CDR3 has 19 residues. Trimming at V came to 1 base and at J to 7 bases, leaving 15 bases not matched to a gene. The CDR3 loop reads CASSLGLAGGLFFRNEQFF. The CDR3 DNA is TGTGCCAGCAGTTTAGGGCTAGCGGGAGGTTTGTTTTTCCGGAATGAGCAGTTCTTC.

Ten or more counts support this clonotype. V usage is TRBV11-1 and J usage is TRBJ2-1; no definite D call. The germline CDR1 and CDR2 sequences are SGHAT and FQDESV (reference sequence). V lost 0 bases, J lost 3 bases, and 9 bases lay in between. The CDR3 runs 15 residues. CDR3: CASSLAAVVYNEQFF. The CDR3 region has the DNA TGTGCCAGCAGCTTAGCTGCGGTAGTCTACAATGAGCAGTTCTTC.

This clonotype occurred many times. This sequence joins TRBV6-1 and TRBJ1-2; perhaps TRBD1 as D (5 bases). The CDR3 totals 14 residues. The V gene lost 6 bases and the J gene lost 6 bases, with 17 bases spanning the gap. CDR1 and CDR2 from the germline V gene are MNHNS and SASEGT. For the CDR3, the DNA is TGTGCCAGCAGGATGGACGGGACGGTGCATGGCTACACCTTC. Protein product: CASRMDGTVHGYTF.

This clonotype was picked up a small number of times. CDR3 in DNA: TGTGCCAGCAGCTTTGGGGAAAACGCCGAGCAGTACTTC. Translation: CASSFGENAEQYF. This chain connects TRBV5-6 to TRBJ2-7; no firm D call. V lost 2 bases to trimming and J lost 6 bases, with 12 bases between them. Germline V gives CDR1 SGHDT, CDR2 YYEEEE. This CDR3 has 13 residues.

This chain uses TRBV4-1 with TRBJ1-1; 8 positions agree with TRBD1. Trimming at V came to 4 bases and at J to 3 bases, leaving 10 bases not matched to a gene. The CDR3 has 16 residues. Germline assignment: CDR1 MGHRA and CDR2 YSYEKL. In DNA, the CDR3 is TGCGCCAGCAGCCTTTATAACAGGGGGGGGGACACTGAAGCTTTCTTT. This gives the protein CASSLYNRGGDTEAFF.

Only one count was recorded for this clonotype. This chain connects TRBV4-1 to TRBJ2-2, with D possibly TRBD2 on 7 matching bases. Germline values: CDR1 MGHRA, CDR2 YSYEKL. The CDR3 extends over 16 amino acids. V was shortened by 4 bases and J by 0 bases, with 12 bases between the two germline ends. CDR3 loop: CASSPRGGPNTGELFF. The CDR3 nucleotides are TGCGCCAGCAGCCCGCGCGGGGGCCCGAACACCGGGGAGCTGTTTTTT.